This T cell receptor beta chain is from a study of blood T cell repertoires in COVID-19. Study-wide background: Material from acute and convalescent COVID-19 was sourced from the United States, Italy and Spain. T cells, B-cell-depleted T cells, or PBMCs supplied cDNA or gDNA.

It was during active infection that Seattle patients were enrolled and then longitudinally followed. V gave up 3 bases and J gave up 1 base, with 7 bases separating them. Germline V gene data show CDR1 as SQVTM and CDR2 as ANQGSEA. This CDR3 region has 12 residues. In the source study's methods: Estimation of nucleated cell counts was performed using reference gene primer amplification. TCRdb's copy holds only in-frame clones and misses some; the assay was immunoSEQ multiplex PCR. D and trimming were read from the DNA, whereas the V and J calls and clone size are those reported in that table. The sample has over 120,000 clones; roughly three quarters are singletons.

Sequenced input: peripheral blood. V is TRBV29-1 and J is TRBJ2-7; tentatively, D is TRBD2 (6 bases). This receptor was obtained from an older woman with COVID-19, enrolled during active disease. The DNA for the CDR3 is TGCAGCGTTGATGCGGGATCCTACGAGCAGTACTTC. Protein sequence: CSVDAGSYEQYF.